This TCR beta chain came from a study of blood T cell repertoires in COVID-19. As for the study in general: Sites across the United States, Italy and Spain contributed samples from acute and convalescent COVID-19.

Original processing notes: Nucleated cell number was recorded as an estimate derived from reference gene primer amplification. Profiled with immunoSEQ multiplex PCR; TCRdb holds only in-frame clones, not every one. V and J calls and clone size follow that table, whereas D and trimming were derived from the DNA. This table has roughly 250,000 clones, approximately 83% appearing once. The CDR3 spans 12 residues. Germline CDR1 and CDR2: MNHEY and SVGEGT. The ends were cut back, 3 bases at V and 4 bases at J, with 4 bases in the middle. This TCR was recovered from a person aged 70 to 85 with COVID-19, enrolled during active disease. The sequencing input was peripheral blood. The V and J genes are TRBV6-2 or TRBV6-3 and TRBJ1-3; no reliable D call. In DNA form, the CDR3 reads TGTGCCAGCAGTTATGGCGGAAACACCATATATTTT. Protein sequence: CASSYGGNTIYF.